Reported below is one T cell receptor (beta chain). These data belong to a study of blood T cell repertoires in COVID-19. Study at large: Specimens from acute and convalescent COVID-19 originated in the United States, Italy and Spain. Sources were T cells, B-cell-depleted T cells, or PBMCs; the material itself was cDNA or gDNA.

The germline V and J ends were trimmed by 6 bases and 6 bases, with 12 bases remaining between them. The CDR3 runs 12 residues. As handled by the study authors: How many nucleated cells were present was estimated from reference gene primer amplification. This table comes from immunoSEQ multiplex PCR, and its TCRdb copy is limited to in-frame clones, with some not included. The V and J calls and clone size come from that table; D and trimming were worked out from the DNA. The repertoire has 160,000 or so clones, around 90% of them found once; the top ten carry approximately 2.8%. The V call is TRBV12-3 or TRBV12-4, the J call TRBJ2-7, with TRBD1 as a possible D gene (6 bases). The sequence was obtained from a man aged 60 to 75 with acute or convalescent COVID-19. The sequenced material came from peripheral blood. DNA for the CDR3: TGTGCCAGCAGCCCTTTGGGGGCCGAGCAGTACTTC. Amino acids: CASSPLGAEQYF.